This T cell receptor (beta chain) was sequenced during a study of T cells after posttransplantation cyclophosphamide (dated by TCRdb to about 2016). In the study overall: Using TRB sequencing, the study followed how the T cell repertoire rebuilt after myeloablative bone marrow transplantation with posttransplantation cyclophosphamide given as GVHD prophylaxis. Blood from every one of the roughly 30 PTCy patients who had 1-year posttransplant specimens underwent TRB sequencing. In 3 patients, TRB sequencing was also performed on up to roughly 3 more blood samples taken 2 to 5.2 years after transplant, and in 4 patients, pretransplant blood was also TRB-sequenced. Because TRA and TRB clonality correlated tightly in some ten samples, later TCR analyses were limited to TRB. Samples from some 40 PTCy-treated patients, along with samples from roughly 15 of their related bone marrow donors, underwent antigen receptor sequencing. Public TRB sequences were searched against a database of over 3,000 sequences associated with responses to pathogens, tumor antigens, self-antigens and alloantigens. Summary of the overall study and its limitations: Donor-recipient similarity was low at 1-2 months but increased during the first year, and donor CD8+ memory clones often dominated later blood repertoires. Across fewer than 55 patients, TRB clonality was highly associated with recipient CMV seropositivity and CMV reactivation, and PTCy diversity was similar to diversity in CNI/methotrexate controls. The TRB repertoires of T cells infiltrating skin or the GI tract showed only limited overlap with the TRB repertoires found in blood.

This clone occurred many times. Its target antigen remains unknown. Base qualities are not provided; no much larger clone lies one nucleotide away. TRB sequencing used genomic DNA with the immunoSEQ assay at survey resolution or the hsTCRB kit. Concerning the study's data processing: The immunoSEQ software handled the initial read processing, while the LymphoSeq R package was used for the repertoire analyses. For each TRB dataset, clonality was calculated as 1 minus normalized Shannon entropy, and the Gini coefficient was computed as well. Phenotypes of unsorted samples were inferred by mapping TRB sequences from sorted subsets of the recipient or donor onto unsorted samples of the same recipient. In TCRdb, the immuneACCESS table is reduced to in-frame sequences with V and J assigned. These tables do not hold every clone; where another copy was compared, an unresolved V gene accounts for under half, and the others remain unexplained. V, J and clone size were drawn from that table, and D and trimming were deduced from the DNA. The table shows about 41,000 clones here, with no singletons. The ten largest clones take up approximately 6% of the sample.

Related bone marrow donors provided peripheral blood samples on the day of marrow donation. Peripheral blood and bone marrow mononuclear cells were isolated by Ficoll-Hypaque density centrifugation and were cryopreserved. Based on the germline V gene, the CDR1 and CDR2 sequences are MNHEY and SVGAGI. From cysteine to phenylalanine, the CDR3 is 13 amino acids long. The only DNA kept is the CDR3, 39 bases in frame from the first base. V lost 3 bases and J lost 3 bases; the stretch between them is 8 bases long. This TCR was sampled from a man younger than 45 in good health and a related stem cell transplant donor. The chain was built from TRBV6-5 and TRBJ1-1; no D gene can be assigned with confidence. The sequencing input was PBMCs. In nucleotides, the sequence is TGTGCCAGCAGTTATGACGGGGACACTGAAGCTTTCTTT. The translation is CASSYDGDTEAFF.